These T cell receptor beta chains were read from a single sample in a study of cytomegalovirus exposure and HLA in healthy donors. The data were produced by immunoSEQ multiplex PCR, yet TCRdb's version contains in-frame clones alone and is incomplete. The data show fewer than 130,000 clones, roughly 78% seen once. Sequencing input: PBMCs. The receptor set was obtained from a woman aged 25-40 years in good health and CMV-seronegative. Both conserved end residues are part of each CDR3. A D gene is named only where the DNA matches it firmly. Only part of the rows carry a size: once, few, many, or a class if the clone is expanded.

D gene	V gene	J gene	clone size	CDR3 protein	CDR3 DNA
NA	TRBV6-6	TRBJ2-2	few	CASSLVLNTGELFF	TGTGCCAGCAGTTTGGTACTAAACACCGGGGAGCTGTTTTTT
TRBD1	TRBV5-1	TRBJ2-5	NA	CASSLAPTGSQTQYF	TGCGCCAGCAGCTTGGCCCCGACAGGGTCGCAGACCCAGTACTTC
TRBD1	TRBV30	TRBJ1-6	NA	CAWSEDRGNSPLHF	TGTGCCTGGAGTGAGGACAGGGGAAATTCACCCCTCCACTTT
TRBD1	TRBV9	TRBJ1-1	NA	CASEGQTTEAFF	TGTGCCAGCGAGGGACAGACCACTGAAGCTTTCTTT
TRBD1	TRBV19	TRBJ1-2	NA	CASSIRQGAFYGYTF	TGTGCCAGTAGTATACGACAGGGGGCGTTCTATGGCTACACCTTC
NA	TRBV6-1	TRBJ1-2	NA	CASRLMTGNYGYTF	TGTGCCAGCAGGCTTATGACGGGTAACTATGGCTACACCTTC
NA	TRBV6-1	TRBJ1-2	NA	CASSRELTKGYTF	TGTGCCAGCAGTCGGGAGCTTACCAAAGGCTACACCTTC
TRBD1	TRBV4-3	TRBJ1-5	NA	CASSQDFGTGVNQPQHF	TGCGCCAGCAGCCAAGATTTCGGGACAGGGGTTAATCAGCCCCAGCATTTT
TRBD1	TRBV28	TRBJ2-7	few	CASNRDRVTYEQYF	TGTGCCAGCAACCGGGACAGAGTTACCTACGAGCAGTACTTC
TRBD1	TRBV4-3	TRBJ1-2	NA	CASSQDMGQGKNYGYTF	TGCGCCAGCAGCCAAGATATGGGACAGGGGAAGAACTATGGCTACACCTTC
NA	TRBV6-6	TRBJ1-1	NA	CASTVNTEAFF	TGTGCCAGCACTGTGAACACTGAAGCTTTCTTT
TRBD1	TRBV28	TRBJ1-2	NA	CASSLSRTGLGGYTF	TGTGCCAGCAGTTTATCCCGGACAGGGTTGGGTGGCTACACCTTC
TRBD1	TRBV2	TRBJ2-7	once	CASRTGTGGYEQYF	TGTGCCAGCAGAACCGGGACAGGGGGCTACGAGCAGTACTTC
NA	TRBV7-8	TRBJ2-7	NA	CASSLVAGPYEQYF	TGTGCCAGCAGCTTAGTCGCGGGCCCCTACGAGCAGTACTTC
NA	TRBV28	TRBJ2-6	few	CASTVPRGSGANVLTF	TGCGCCAGCACCGTACCGCGCGGCTCTGGGGCCAACGTCCTGACTTTC
NA	TRBV28	TRBJ1-1	few	CASSAPDRPNTEAFF	TGTGCCAGCAGTGCCCCGGACAGACCAAACACTGAAGCTTTCTTT
NA	TRBV28	TRBJ1-4	NA	CASSEAGTNEKLFF	TGTGCCAGCAGTGAAGCGGGAACTAATGAAAAACTGTTTTTT
TRBD2	TRBV28	TRBJ2-1	once	CASSYRSGGRHEQFF	TGTGCCAGCAGTTATCGAAGCGGGGGACGGCATGAGCAGTTCTTC
TRBD1	TRBV28	TRBJ1-5	NA	CASSSHSGTAYNQPQHF	TGTGCCAGCAGTTCCCATTCCGGGACAGCCTACAATCAGCCCCAGCATTTT
NA	TRBV6-4	TRBJ1-2	NA	CASSGSRSGSYTF	TGTGCCAGCAGTGGTTCCAGGTCGGGAAGCTACACCTTC
NA	TRBV7-6	TRBJ2-5	NA	CASNNPTRTETQYF	TGTGCCAGCAACAACCCGACTAGGACAGAGACCCAGTACTTC
TRBD2	TRBV7-9	TRBJ2-1	NA	CASSPLLGTSGSSYNEQFF	TGTGCCAGCAGCCCACTATTAGGGACTAGCGGGAGCTCCTACAATGAGCAGTTCTTC
NA	TRBV4-1	TRBJ2-7	NA	CASSQSPGSYEQYF	TGCGCCAGCAGCCAATCCCCAGGGTCCTACGAGCAGTACTTC
NA	TRBV18	TRBJ2-6	few	CASSPETSGANVLTF	TGTGCCAGCTCACCGGAGACGTCTGGGGCCAACGTCCTGACTTTC
NA	TRBV6-5	TRBJ2-7	NA	CASSFKRSYEQYF	TGTGCCAGCAGTTTCAAGCGATCCTACGAGCAGTACTTC
NA	TRBV4-2	TRBJ1-1	NA	CASSQDPGGSGTEAFF	TGTGCCAGCAGCCAAGATCCGGGGGGCTCGGGCACTGAAGCTTTCTTT
NA	TRBV6-4	TRBJ2-1	NA	CASSQTGTYNEQFF	TGTGCCAGCAGTCAAACAGGGACATACAATGAGCAGTTCTTC
NA	TRBV19	TRBJ2-7	NA	CASSSGGYEQYF	TGTGCCAGTAGTAGTGGGGGGTACGAGCAGTACTTC
TRBD1	TRBV6-1	TRBJ2-7	NA	CASTTSGTASYEQYF	TGTGCCAGCACGACCTCCGGGACAGCCTCCTACGAGCAGTACTTC
TRBD2	TRBV28	TRBJ2-1	NA	CASTRTSGRAYNEQFF	TGTGCCAGCACCCGGACTAGCGGGAGGGCCTACAATGAGCAGTTCTTC
NA	TRBV7-9	TRBJ2-5	NA	CASSRGQTNQETQYF	TGTGCCAGCAGCCGCGGACAGACTAATCAAGAGACCCAGTACTTC
NA	TRBV7-8	TRBJ1-1	NA	CASSPPEGPSAFF	TGTGCCAGCAGCCCCCCGGAGGGCCCTTCAGCTTTCTTT
NA	TRBV28	TRBJ2-1	NA	CASSFPGQNEQFF	TGTGCCAGCAGTTTCCCGGGACAAAATGAGCAGTTCTTC
NA	TRBV4-1	TRBJ1-1	NA	CASSYSPGGTEAFF	TGCGCCAGCAGCTACTCTCCCGGGGGCACTGAAGCTTTCTTT
TRBD2	TRBV6-1	TRBJ2-7	NA	CASASGTSGIEQYF	TGTGCCAGCGCCTCCGGGACTAGCGGGATCGAGCAGTACTTC
TRBD2	TRBV9	TRBJ2-2	once	CASSDGPGRGTGELFF	TGTGCCAGCAGCGACGGGCCGGGGCGGGGGACCGGGGAGCTGTTTTTT
TRBD2	TRBV4-2	TRBJ2-3	NA	CASSPLGSGNVTDTQYF	TGTGCCAGCAGCCCGCTAGGGAGCGGGAATGTCACAGATACGCAGTATTTT
TRBD2	TRBV13	TRBJ2-4	NA	CASSSETSGRQGIQYF	TGTGCCAGCAGTTCTGAGACTAGCGGGAGACAGGGCATTCAGTACTTC
TRBD1	TRBV7-8	TRBJ1-2	NA	CASSLRDRGDYGYTF	TGTGCCAGCAGCTTACGGGACAGGGGTGACTATGGCTACACCTTC
TRBD2	TRBV4-3	TRBJ2-7	once	CASSQDPSGFYEQYF	TGCGCCAGCAGCCAAGATCCTAGCGGATTTTACGAGCAGTACTTC
NA	TRBV7-8	TRBJ1-1	few	CASSLLPAQGNTEAFF	TGTGCCAGCAGCTTGCTACCAGCCCAGGGTAACACTGAAGCTTTCTTT
NA	TRBV29-1	TRBJ2-7	NA	CSVKMNGEPYEQYF	TGCAGCGTCAAAATGAACGGGGAGCCCTACGAGCAGTACTTC
TRBD1	TRBV18	TRBJ1-1	NA	CASSPGTTGVEAFF	TGTGCCAGCTCACCTGGAACCACAGGGGTTGAAGCTTTCTTT
TRBD1	TRBV9	TRBJ2-2	NA	CASTGTDNTGELFF	TGTGCCAGTACCGGGACAGATAACACCGGGGAGCTGTTTTTT
TRBD1	TRBV14	TRBJ1-1	NA	CASSHAGTGATEAFF	TGTGCCAGCAGCCATGCCGGGACAGGGGCCACTGAAGCTTTCTTT
NA	TRBV7-2	TRBJ2-5	NA	CASSLGRQRETQYF	TGTGCCAGCAGCTTAGGTCGCCAGAGGGAGACCCAGTACTTC
TRBD1	TRBV6-5	TRBJ2-6	NA	CASSYGTDGASVLTF	TGTGCCAGCAGTTACGGGACAGATGGGGCCAGCGTCCTGACTTTC
TRBD2	TRBV4-1	TRBJ2-1	NA	CASSPGLAGVSYEQFF	TGCGCCAGCAGCCCAGGACTAGCGGGAGTTAGCTATGAGCAGTTCTTC
NA	TRBV28	TRBJ1-5	NA	CASRSNNQPQHF	TGTGCCAGCAGAAGCAACAATCAGCCCCAGCATTTT
NA	TRBV7-2	TRBJ1-3	NA	CASSLGHSGNTIYF	TGTGCCAGCAGCTTAGGACATTCTGGAAACACCATATATTTT
TRBD1	TRBV2	TRBJ1-2	few	CASSGDRGYGYTF	TGTGCCAGCAGTGGGGACAGGGGTTATGGCTACACCTTC
NA	TRBV4-3	TRBJ2-2	NA	CASSHSPGDTGELFF	TGCGCCAGCAGCCACTCACCGGGGGATACCGGGGAGCTGTTTTTT
NA	TRBV6-6	TRBJ1-3	NA	CASSYSIWEGDTIYF	TGTGCCAGCAGTTACTCGATCTGGGAAGGGGACACCATATATTTT
NA	TRBV28	TRBJ1-5	NA	CASSPPGEVNQPQHF	TGTGCCAGCAGTCCGCCGGGGGAGGTGAATCAGCCCCAGCATTTT
NA	TRBV7-6	TRBJ2-1	few	CASSYLFGSSYNEQFF	TGTGCCAGCAGCTACCTGTTCGGGAGCTCCTACAATGAGCAGTTCTTC
NA	TRBV5-1	TRBJ2-7	NA	CASRHTGRGEDEQYF	TGCGCCAGCCGACATACTGGCAGGGGCGAGGACGAGCAGTACTTC
NA	TRBV4-1	TRBJ2-7	few	CASSQGSYEQYF	TGCGCCAGCAGCCAAGGCAGCTACGAGCAGTACTTC